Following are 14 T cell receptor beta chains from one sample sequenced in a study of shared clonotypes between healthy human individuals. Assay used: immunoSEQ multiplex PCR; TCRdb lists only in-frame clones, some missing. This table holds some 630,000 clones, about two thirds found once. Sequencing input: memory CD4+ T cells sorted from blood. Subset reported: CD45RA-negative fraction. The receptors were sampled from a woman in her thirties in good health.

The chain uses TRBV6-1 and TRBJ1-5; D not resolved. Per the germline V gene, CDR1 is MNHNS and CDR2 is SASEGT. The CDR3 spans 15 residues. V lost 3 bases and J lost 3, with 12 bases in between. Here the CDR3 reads CASSDVDNHNQPQHF. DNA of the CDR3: TGTGCCAGCAGTGACGTGGATAATCACAATCAGCCCCAGCATTTT.

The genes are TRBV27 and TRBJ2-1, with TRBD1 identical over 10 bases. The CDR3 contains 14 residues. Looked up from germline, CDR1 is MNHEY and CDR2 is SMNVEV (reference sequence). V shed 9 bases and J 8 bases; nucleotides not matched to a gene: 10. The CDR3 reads CARPRDRGMHEQFF. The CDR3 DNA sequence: TGTGCCAGACCCCGGGACAGGGGTATGCATGAGCAGTTCTTC.

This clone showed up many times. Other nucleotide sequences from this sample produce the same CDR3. CDR3 in DNA: TGTGCCAGCAGCCGGGACAGGGAACGAGCTTTCTTT. This codes for CASSRDRERAFF. The V gene is TRBV11-2, the J gene TRBJ1-1; 9 bases align to TRBD1. In germline, CDR1 is SGHAT, CDR2 FQNNGV. The length of the CDR3 is 12 residues. Trimming cost V 5 bases and J 10 bases; bases outside gene matches: 5.

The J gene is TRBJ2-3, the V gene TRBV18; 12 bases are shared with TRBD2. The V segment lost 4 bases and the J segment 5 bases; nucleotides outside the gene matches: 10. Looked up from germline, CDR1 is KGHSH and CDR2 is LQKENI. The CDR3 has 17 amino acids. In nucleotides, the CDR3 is TGTGCCAGCTCACGTCCGACTAGCGGGAGCGGGGGAGATACGCAGTATTTT. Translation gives CASSRPTSGSGGDTQYF. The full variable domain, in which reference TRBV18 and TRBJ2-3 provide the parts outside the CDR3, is NAGVMQNPRHLVRRRGQEARLRCSPMKGHSHVYWYRQLPEEGLKFMVYLQKENIIDESGMPKERFSAEFPKEGPSILRIQQVVRGDSAAYFCASSRPTSGSGGDTQYFGPGTRLTVL.

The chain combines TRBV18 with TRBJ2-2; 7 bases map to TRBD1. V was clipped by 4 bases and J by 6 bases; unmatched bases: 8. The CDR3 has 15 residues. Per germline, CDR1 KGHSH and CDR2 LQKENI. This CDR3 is CASSLDRERAGELFF. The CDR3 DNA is TGTGCCAGCTCACTCGACAGGGAGAGGGCCGGGGAGCTGTTTTTT.

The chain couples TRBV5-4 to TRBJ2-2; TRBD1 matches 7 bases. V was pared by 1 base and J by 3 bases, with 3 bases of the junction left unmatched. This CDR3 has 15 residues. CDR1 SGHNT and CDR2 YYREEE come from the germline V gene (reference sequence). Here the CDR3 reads CASSLFDRDTGELFF. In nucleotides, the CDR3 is TGTGCCAGCAGCTTGTTCGACAGGGACACCGGGGAGCTGTTTTTT.

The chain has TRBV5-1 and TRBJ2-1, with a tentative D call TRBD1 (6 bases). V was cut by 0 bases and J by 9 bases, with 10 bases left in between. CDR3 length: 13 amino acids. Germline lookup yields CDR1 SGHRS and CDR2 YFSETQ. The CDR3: CASSLGDRFEQFF. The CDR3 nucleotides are TGCGCCAGCAGCTTGGGAGACAGGTTTGAGCAGTTCTTC.

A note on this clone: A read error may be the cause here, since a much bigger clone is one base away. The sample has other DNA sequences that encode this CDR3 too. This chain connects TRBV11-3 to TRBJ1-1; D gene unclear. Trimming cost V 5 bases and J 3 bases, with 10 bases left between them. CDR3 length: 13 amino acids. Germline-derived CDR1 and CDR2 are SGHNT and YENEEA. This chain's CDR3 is CASSPQRDTEAFF. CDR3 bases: TGTGCCAGCAGCCCCCAACGGGACACTGAAGCTTTCTTT. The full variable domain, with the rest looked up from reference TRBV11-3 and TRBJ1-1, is EAGVVQSPRYKIIEKKQPVAFWCNPISGHNTLYWYLQNLGQGPELLIRYENEEAVDDSQLPKDRFSAERLKGVDSTLKIQPAELGDSAVYLCASSPQRDTEAFFGQGTRLTVV.

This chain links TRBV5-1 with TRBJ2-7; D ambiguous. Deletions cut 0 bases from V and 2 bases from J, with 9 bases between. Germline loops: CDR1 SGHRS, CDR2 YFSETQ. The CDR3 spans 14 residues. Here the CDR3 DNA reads TGCGCCAGCAGCTTGGGTTGGGCAACCTACGAGCAGTACTTC. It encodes CASSLGWATYEQYF.

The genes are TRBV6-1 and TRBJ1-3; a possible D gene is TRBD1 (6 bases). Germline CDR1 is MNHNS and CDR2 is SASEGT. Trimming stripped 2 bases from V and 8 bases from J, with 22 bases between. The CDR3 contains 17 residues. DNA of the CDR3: TGTGCCAGCAGTGAAAGGCCGCATGGCAGCCCAGGGGACACCATATATTTT. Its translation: CASSERPHGSPGDTIYF.

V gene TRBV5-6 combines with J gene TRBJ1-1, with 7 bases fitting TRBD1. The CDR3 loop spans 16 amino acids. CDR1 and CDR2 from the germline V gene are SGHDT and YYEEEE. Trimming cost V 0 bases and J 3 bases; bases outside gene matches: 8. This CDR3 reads CASSLVGGEGYTEAFF. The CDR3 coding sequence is TGTGCCAGCAGCTTGGTAGGGGGCGAAGGATACACTGAAGCTTTCTTT.

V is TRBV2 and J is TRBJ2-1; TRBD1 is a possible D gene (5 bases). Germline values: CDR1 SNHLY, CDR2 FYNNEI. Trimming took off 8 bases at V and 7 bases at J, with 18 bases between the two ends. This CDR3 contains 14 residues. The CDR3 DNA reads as TGTGCCAGCTCAGGGATCCGGAGCATTAATGAGCAGTTCTTC. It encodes CASSGIRSINEQFF.

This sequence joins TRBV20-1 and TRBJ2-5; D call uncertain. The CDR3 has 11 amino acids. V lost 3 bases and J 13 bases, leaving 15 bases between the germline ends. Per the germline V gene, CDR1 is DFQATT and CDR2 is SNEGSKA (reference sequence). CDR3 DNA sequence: TGCAGTGCTAGCGTTCAACCGAGATCGTACTTC. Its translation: CSASVQPRSYF.

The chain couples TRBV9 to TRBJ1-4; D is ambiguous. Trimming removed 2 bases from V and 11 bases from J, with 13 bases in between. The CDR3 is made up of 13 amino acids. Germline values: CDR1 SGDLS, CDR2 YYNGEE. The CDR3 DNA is TGTGCCAGCAGCGTTACTTCGACGGGGAAACTGTTTTTT. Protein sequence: CASSVTSTGKLFF.